The 22 T cell receptor beta chains below all came from one sample that was sequenced in a study of OX40 agonist ivuxolimab in advanced cancers. The method was immunoSEQ multiplex PCR; TCRdb's version includes in-frame clones alone and lacks a portion of them. The profile shows about 67,000 clones, over 75% of them singletons. The input for sequencing was CD4+ or CD8+ T cells sorted from blood, taken in a trial of the OX40 agonist ivuxolimab. The receptors derive from an adult with an advanced solid tumor such as melanoma, head and neck, liver or kidney cancer.

This clone occurred a few times. This chain connects TRBV6-5 to TRBJ1-5; 12 bases fit TRBD1. The germline V gene has CDR1 MNHEY and CDR2 SVGAGI. This CDR3 has 15 residues. V was clipped by 6 bases and J by 6 bases; unmatched bases: 6. The CDR3 spells CASSSGTGGTQPQHF. The CDR3 DNA sequence: TGTGCCAGCAGCTCCGGGACAGGGGGCACTCAGCCCCAGCATTTT.

V is TRBV27 and J is TRBJ2-3, with D perhaps matching TRBD2 (5 bases). The CDR3 sequence is 15 residues long. V shed 5 bases and J shed 0 bases, with 12 bases lying between them. Germline V gene sequence: CDR1 MNHEY, CDR2 SMNVEV (reference sequence). CDR3 loop: CASSPPGFSTDTQYF. CDR3 in DNA: TGTGCCAGCAGTCCGCCGGGGTTTAGCACAGATACGCAGTATTTT.

The rearrangement uses TRBV4-1 and TRBJ2-1; 10 bases match TRBD1. This CDR3 contains 16 residues. From germline, CDR1 is MGHRA and CDR2 YSYEKL. V dropped 1 base and J dropped 2; count of bases not matched to a gene: 2. Here the CDR3 reads CASSQGGQGPYNEQFF. The CDR3 DNA reads TGCGCCAGCAGCCAAGGGGGACAGGGGCCCTACAATGAGCAGTTCTTC.

V and J are TRBV6-6 and TRBJ1-4; D gene ambiguous. The V gene lost 4 bases and the J gene lost 7 bases, with 13 bases spanning the gap. Germline assignment: CDR1 MNHNY and CDR2 SVGAGI (reference sequence). This CDR3 contains 14 residues. CDR3 DNA sequence: TGTGCCAGCAGTTCGATTGGGGAAGGTGAAAAACTGTTTTTT. Its translation: CASSSIGEGEKLFF.

This chain links TRBV15 with TRBJ1-1; D is unclear. This CDR3 has 15 residues. The V gene's germline CDR1 is LNHNV and CDR2 YYDKDF (reference sequence). Trimming left V 0 bases short and J 1 base short, with 9 bases between. As DNA, the CDR3 is TGTGCCACCAGCAGAGATGACACAGAGAACACTGAAGCTTTCTTT. Protein product: CATSRDDTENTEAFF.

This chain connects TRBV6-1 to TRBJ1-2; 9 bases align to TRBD1. Trimming removed 6 bases from V and 5 bases from J; junction bases left unmatched: 10. The CDR3 consists of 15 residues. Germline V gives CDR1 MNHNS, CDR2 SASEGT. The CDR3, as DNA: TGTGCCAGCAGCGCTAGGGACAGGGCCGGGTATGGCTACACCTTC. The encoded protein is CASSARDRAGYGYTF.

Concerning this clone itself: Distinct nucleotide sequences in the sample also encode this CDR3. V usage is TRBV9 and J usage is TRBJ1-1, with 8 positions matching TRBD1. Germline trimming cut 4 bases from V and 11 bases from J; bases unmatched to any gene: 16. CDR1 is SGDLS, CDR2 YYNGEE, per germline. The CDR3 is 15 residues long. CDR3 DNA sequence: TGTGCCAGCAGCACCAGCGGGGATCAGGGGGCGATTGCTTTCTTT. Translation: CASSTSGDQGAIAFF.

The chain uses TRBV6-5 and TRBJ2-2, with no clear D. V was shortened by 2 bases and J by 2 bases, with 3 bases between the two germline ends. This CDR3 region has 13 residues. Per the germline V gene, CDR1 is MNHEY and CDR2 is SVGAGI. The CDR3 protein is CASSYQNTGELFF. CDR3 DNA: TGTGCCAGCAGTTACCAAAACACCGGGGAGCTGTTTTTT.

This clone is classed as medium-sized. A far larger clone is one base from this, pointing to a likely read error. The rearrangement links TRBV5-4 to TRBJ1-1; D possibly corresponds to TRBD1 (6 bases). From germline, CDR1 is SGHNT and CDR2 YYREEE (reference sequence). The CDR3 runs to 13 residues. V dropped 0 bases and J dropped 6 bases, with 9 bases sitting between them. The CDR3 sequence: CASSLEGGSEAFF. Written as DNA, the CDR3 is TGTGCCAGCAGCTTGGAAGGGGGGTCTGAAGCTTTCTTT.

This clone was observed a few times. The rearrangement joins TRBV28 to TRBJ2-1; D gene ambiguous. This CDR3 spans 13 amino acids. Trimming took 3 bases from V and 7 from J, leaving 10 bases between them. In germline, CDR1 is MDHEN, CDR2 SYDVKM. The CDR3 bases are TGTGCCAGCAGTTTTACGGCCCCGAATGAGCAGTTCTTC. Its translation is CASSFTAPNEQFF.

The chain combines TRBV27 with TRBJ1-6; D is ambiguous. This CDR3 is built from 14 residues. The germline CDR1 and CDR2 sequences are MNHEY and SMNVEV (reference sequence). V lost 6 bases and J 0 bases, leaving 6 bases between the germline ends. In nucleotides, the CDR3 is TGTGCCAGCAGCCGAAGCTCCTATAATTCACCCCTCCACTTT. Translation gives CASSRSSYNSPLHF.

V usage is TRBV11-2 and J usage is TRBJ2-5; TRBD1 or TRBD2 may be the D gene (6 bases each). CDR1 is SGHAT and CDR2 is FQNNGV in the germline V gene. The CDR3 spans 15 residues. V was shortened by 0 bases and J by 7 bases, with 15 bases between the two germline ends. CDR3 protein: CASSLEGARGLTQYF. The CDR3 bases are TGTGCCAGCAGCTTAGAAGGGGCCCGGGGGCTGACCCAGTACTTC.

The rearrangement links TRBV19 to TRBJ1-5, with D uncertain. V was cut by 3 bases and J by 4 bases, with 7 bases left in between. CDR1 is LNHDA, CDR2 SQIVND, per germline (reference sequence). This CDR3 has 13 amino acids. The CDR3 loop reads CASSMGRNQPQHF. The CDR3 DNA follows: TGTGCCAGTAGTATGGGTCGGAATCAGCCCCAGCATTTT.

The rearrangement uses TRBV28 and TRBJ1-2; D call uncertain. CDR3 size: 16 residues. Looked up from germline, CDR1 is MDHEN and CDR2 is SYDVKM. Trimming took off 5 bases at V and 0 bases at J, with 16 bases between the two ends. The CDR3 nucleotides read TGTGCCAGCAGTGGCTTAGGGAACCCCGCTAACTATGGCTACACCTTC. Translation gives CASSGLGNPANYGYTF.

CDR3 amino acids: CASSLSATNEKLFF. The CDR3 DNA follows: TGTGCCAGCAGCTTAAGCGCAACTAATGAAAAACTGTTTTTT. The rearrangement links TRBV7-3 to TRBJ1-4; D is undetermined. This CDR3 contains 14 residues. CDR1 SGHTA and CDR2 FQGTGA come from the germline V gene. V was cut by 1 base and J by 0 bases, with 3 bases left in between.

The gene calls are TRBV13 and TRBJ1-3; TRBD1 is a possible D gene (5 bases). This CDR3 comprises 18 residues. CDR1 is PRHDT and CDR2 is FYEKMQ in the germline V gene (reference sequence). Trimming took 0 bases from V and 0 from J, leaving 15 bases between them. CDR3 in DNA: TGTGCCAGCAGCTTAGGTCGGTTTGGGACGCCCTCTGGAAACACCATATATTTT. This codes for CASSLGRFGTPSGNTIYF.

The genes are TRBV7-9 and TRBJ2-2; 11 nucleotides match TRBD2. V was clipped by 4 bases and J by 5 bases; unmatched bases: 6. Germline V gives CDR1 SEHNR, CDR2 FQNEAQ (reference sequence). This CDR3 has 16 residues. The chain's CDR3 is CASSSLAGDSTGELFF. In nucleotides, the CDR3 is TGTGCCAGCAGCTCACTAGCGGGAGATAGTACCGGGGAGCTGTTTTTT. The whole variable domain, remainder taken from reference TRBV7-9 and TRBJ2-2, is DTGVSQNPRHKITKRGQNVTFRCDPISEHNRLYWYRQTLGQGPEFLTYFQNEAQLEKSRLLSDRFSAERPKGSFSTLEIQRTEQGDSAMYLCASSSLAGDSTGELFFGEGSRLTVL.

The chain joins TRBV6-5 to TRBJ1-1; D is unclear. The CDR3 runs 13 residues. From germline, CDR1 is MNHEY and CDR2 SVGAGI. The V and J ends lost 2 bases and 6 bases respectively, with 10 bases between them. The CDR3 sequence: CASSYAAPPEAFF. The CDR3 region has the DNA TGTGCCAGCAGTTACGCGGCCCCACCTGAAGCTTTCTTT.

The chain employs TRBV28 and TRBJ1-1; D perhaps matches TRBD1 (5 bases). The CDR3 runs to 15 residues. The V gene's germline CDR1 is MDHEN and CDR2 SYDVKM. V dropped 3 bases and J dropped 4 bases, with 15 bases sitting between them. CDR3 amino acids: CASSLAGPIATEAFF. The CDR3 DNA reads as TGTGCCAGCAGTTTGGCAGGGCCCATCGCCACTGAAGCTTTCTTT.

J is TRBJ1-1 and V is TRBV6-6; no firm D call. V shed 0 bases and J shed 3 bases, with 5 bases lying between them. Germline V CDR1 and CDR2: MNHNY, SVGAGI (reference sequence). This CDR3 contains 13 residues. DNA for the CDR3: TGTGCCAGCAGTTACTCGGGGTACACTGAAGCTTTCTTT. Translation: CASSYSGYTEAFF.

V gene TRBV2 combines with J gene TRBJ1-2; TRBD1 agrees at 10 bases. Trimming removed 6 bases from V and 5 bases from J; junction bases left unmatched: 12. Germline CDR1 and CDR2: SNHLY and FYNNEI. This CDR3 contains 16 residues. In DNA form, the CDR3 reads TGTGCCAGCAGGGCAGCAGGACAGGGGGTTTCTTATGGCTACACCTTC. Protein product: CASRAAGQGVSYGYTF.

V and J are TRBV27 and TRBJ2-5; perhaps TRBD1 as D (6 bases). In germline, CDR1 is MNHEY, CDR2 SMNVEV (reference sequence). The CDR3 covers 13 residues. V was clipped by 2 bases and J by 4 bases, with 8 bases between them. The CDR3 is CASSLVGAETQYF. As DNA, the CDR3 is TGTGCCAGCAGTTTAGTGGGGGCAGAGACCCAGTACTTC.